This TCR beta chain is drawn from a study of cytomegalovirus exposure and HLA in healthy donors. V shed 4 bases and J shed 4 bases, with 4 bases lying between them. Germline loops: CDR1 MNHNY, CDR2 SVGAGI (reference sequence). The CDR3 extends over 11 amino acids. Libraries were prepared by immunoSEQ multiplex PCR; TCRdb keeps only in-frame clonotypes and omits some of them. The table includes 140,000 or so clones, about 87% detected once. The chain links TRBV6-6 to TRBJ2-5; D call uncertain. The sequenced sample consisted of PBMCs. This TCR was sampled from a woman in her 30s in good health and CMV-seropositive. CDR3 sequence (DNA): TGTGCCAGCAGTTCCAGAGAGACCCAGTACTTC. It yields the protein CASSSRETQYF.